The 6 T cell receptor beta chains reported below all come from one sample, sequenced in a study of blood T cell repertoires in COVID-19. Profiled with immunoSEQ multiplex PCR; TCRdb holds only in-frame clones, not every one. This sample has 400,000 or so clones, with 70% to 90% found just once. The sequencing sample was made of peripheral blood. The receptor set was obtained from a man younger than 35 with COVID-19, enrolled during active disease.

The gene calls are TRBV7-9 and TRBJ2-5; 7 nucleotides align to TRBD1. CDR3 size: 12 residues. Germline V gene data show CDR1 as SEHNR and CDR2 as FQNEAQ (reference sequence). Trimming at V came to 5 bases and at J to 5 bases, leaving 2 bases not matched to a gene. This CDR3 is CASSVDRETQYF. The CDR3 DNA reads TGTGCCAGCAGCGTGGACAGGGAGACCCAGTACTTC.

The chain employs TRBV4-1 and TRBJ2-4; tentative D call: TRBD2 (6 bases). This CDR3 has 17 amino acids. The germline CDR1 and CDR2 sequences are MGHRA and YSYEKL. V lost 0 bases to trimming and J lost 2 bases, with 14 bases between them. The CDR3 DNA reads TGCGCCAGCAGCCAAGATCTCGGAGGGAGATCCAAAAACATTCAGTACTTC. Its protein is CASSQDLGGRSKNIQYF.

This clone was observed a few times. The chain combines TRBV30 with TRBJ1-3; D not resolved. The CDR3 runs 13 residues. In germline, CDR1 is GTSNPN, CDR2 SVGIG (reference sequence). V was clipped by 2 bases and J by 7 bases, with 12 bases between them. DNA for the CDR3: TGTGCCTGGAGTTCGGGATTAGGGAACACCATATATTTT. It specifies CAWSSGLGNTIYF.

The rearrangement links TRBV7-2 to TRBJ1-2; the D gene is possibly TRBD1 (5 bases). CDR3 length equals 17 residues. Deletions cut 2 bases from V and 0 bases from J, with 16 bases between. CDR1 is SGHTA, CDR2 FQGNSA, per germline. This chain's CDR3 is CASSLYVGGDANYGYTF. DNA for the CDR3: TGTGCCAGCAGCTTATACGTGGGAGGGGACGCTAACTATGGCTACACCTTC.

The chain is built from TRBV11-3 and TRBJ2-3; possible D gene TRBD2, 5 bases. Germline CDR1 is SGHNT and CDR2 is YENEEA. The CDR3 runs 15 residues. Trimming stripped 5 bases from V and 8 bases from J, with 20 bases between. The CDR3 coding sequence is TGTGCCAGCAGCAAGCTTAGCGAGATTGGACTTACGCAGTATTTT. Residues: CASSKLSEIGLTQYF.

This chain links TRBV2 with TRBJ2-1; 12 nucleotides align to TRBD2. The germline V gene has CDR1 SNHLY and CDR2 FYNNEI. Germline trimming cut 4 bases from V and 3 bases from J; bases unmatched to any gene: 4. There are 16 residues in the CDR3. CDR3 coding DNA: TGTGCCAGCAGTGGACTAGCGGGGGACTACTACAATGAGCAGTTCTTC. Its protein is CASSGLAGDYYNEQFF.